A selection of T cell receptor beta chains follows, all from one sample in a study of naive and memory T cell subsets. Each CDR3 protein is one row after TCRdb ran MiXCR on the UMI-ligation and nested PCR reads. The table has around 160,000 distinct CDR3 sequences, about 18% seen once. The source material was naive CD4+ T cells from blood. Source of these receptors: a human donor in good health. The CDR3 runs from the conserved cysteine through the conserved F or W. Fields, in order: D gene, J gene, clone size, V gene, CDR3 protein, CDR3 DNA. D genes are given only for firm matches. Clone sizes are given selectively: once, few, many, or a class where the clone is expanded.

NA	TRBJ2-4	NA	TRBV21-1	CASSATGVAKNIQYF	TGTGCCAGCAGCGCAACAGGGGTAGCCAAAAACATTCAGTACTTC
NA	TRBJ2-1	NA	TRBV12-3/TRBV12-4	CASRARPGRAYNEQFF	TGTGCCAGCAGAGCACGACCGGGACGAGCGTACAATGAGCAGTTCTTC
TRBD1	TRBJ2-7	NA	TRBV6-2/TRBV6-3	CASTQDRGSDEQYF	TGTGCCAGCACTCAGGACAGGGGGAGCGACGAGCAGTACTTC
TRBD2	TRBJ2-3	few	TRBV20-1	CSARAGGPGSYTQYF	TGCAGTGCTAGAGCGGGAGGGCCCGGTTCGTATACGCAGTATTTT
NA	TRBJ2-2	NA	TRBV28	CASSYSPWEVTGELFF	TGTGCCAGCAGTTACAGCCCCTGGGAGGTCACCGGGGAGCTGTTTTTT
NA	TRBJ2-7	NA	TRBV2	CASSDRVPSYEQYF	TGTGCCAGCAGTGACCGTGTCCCCTCCTACGAGCAGTACTTC
TRBD1	TRBJ2-7	few	TRBV18	CASSPRGTGDEQYF	TGTGCCAGCTCACCACGGGGGACAGGGGACGAGCAGTACTTC
NA	TRBJ2-1	NA	TRBV23-1	CASSQPQQVNEQFF	TGCGCCAGCAGTCAACCCCAACAGGTCAATGAGCAGTTCTTC
NA	TRBJ2-3	many	TRBV10-3	CAISDGGTDTQYF	TGTGCCATCAGTGACGGGGGCACAGATACGCAGTATTTT
TRBD1	TRBJ1-1	many	TRBV29-1	CSSRTGSTEAFF	TGCAGCTCAAGGACAGGGAGCACTGAAGCTTTCTTT
TRBD1	TRBJ1-2	few	TRBV19	CASSIDGQAAGYTF	TGTGCCAGTAGTATAGACGGACAGGCCGCTGGCTACACCTTC
TRBD1	TRBJ1-5	few	TRBV6-6	CASTRTGGSQPQHF	TGTGCCAGCACCCGGACAGGGGGTAGTCAGCCCCAGCATTTT
TRBD1	TRBJ1-1	few	TRBV29-1	CSVQGEGTEAFF	TGCAGCGTGCAGGGGGAAGGTACTGAAGCTTTCTTT
NA	TRBJ2-2	few	TRBV7-9	CASSWPRETNTGELFF	TGTGCCAGCAGCTGGCCGAGAGAAACTAACACCGGGGAGCTGTTTTTT
TRBD1	TRBJ2-1	many	TRBV24-1	CATPDPLQGTHGNEQFF	TGTGCCACCCCCGATCCATTACAGGGGACCCACGGGAATGAGCAGTTCTTC
TRBD1	TRBJ2-1	few	TRBV6-6	CASSTDRGRFYNEQFF	TGTGCCAGCAGTACAGACAGGGGCCGATTCTACAATGAGCAGTTCTTC
NA	TRBJ2-4	few	TRBV7-2	CASSLGSRENIQYF	TGTGCCAGCAGCTTAGGTAGCAGGGAAAACATTCAGTACTTC
NA	TRBJ2-2	few	TRBV6-2/TRBV6-3	CASGWQGNTGELFF	TGTGCCAGCGGTTGGCAGGGTAACACCGGGGAGCTGTTTTTT
NA	TRBJ2-2	NA	TRBV5-1	CASSPDYPNTGELFF	TGCGCCAGCAGCCCGGACTATCCGAACACCGGGGAGCTGTTTTTT
NA	TRBJ2-2	NA	TRBV19	CASSIRGCTGELFF	TGTGCCAGTAGTATACGGGGATGTACCGGGGAGCTGTTTTTT
TRBD1	TRBJ2-2	many	TRBV12-3/TRBV12-4	CASSLEGTANTGELFF	TGTGCCAGCAGTTTAGAGGGGACAGCGAACACCGGGGAGCTGTTTTTT
TRBD1	TRBJ1-2	few	TRBV28	CASTRGQLYTF	TGTGCCAGCACTCGGGGACAGCTCTACACCTTC
NA	TRBJ2-2	NA	TRBV18	CASSPPLASNTGELFF	TGTGCCAGCTCACCACCCTTAGCGTCGAACACCGGGGAGCTGTTTTTT
TRBD1	TRBJ2-7	many	TRBV10-3	CAIRGRGITYEQYF	TGTGCCATCAGGGGCAGGGGGATCACCTACGAGCAGTACTTC
NA	TRBJ2-1	NA	TRBV20-1	CSAREDNYNEQFF	TGCAGTGCTAGAGAGGACAACTACAATGAGCAGTTCTTC
NA	TRBJ2-7	NA	TRBV28	CASSSPGTTISYEQYF	TGTGCCAGCAGTAGCCCCGGGACAACCATCTCCTACGAGCAGTACTTC
NA	TRBJ1-1	NA	TRBV11-1	CASSLEIDTEAFF	TGTGCCAGCAGCTTAGAGATTGACACTGAAGCTTTCTTT
TRBD2	TRBJ2-1	NA	TRBV18	CASSPGTSGRVFHNEQFF	TGTGCCAGCTCACCAGGGACTAGCGGGAGGGTATTCCACAATGAGCAGTTCTTC
NA	TRBJ2-7	NA	TRBV11-1	CASSVSSDEQYF	TGTGCCAGCAGCGTCTCCTCCGACGAGCAGTACTTC
TRBD2	TRBJ2-7	NA	TRBV4-2	CASSSAGLAGDSYEQYF	TGTGCCAGCAGCTCCGCCGGACTAGCGGGGGACTCCTACGAGCAGTACTTC
NA	TRBJ1-1	few	TRBV28	CASKLRGNTEAFF	TGTGCCAGCAAATTGAGAGGGAACACTGAAGCTTTCTTT
TRBD2	TRBJ2-1	NA	TRBV4-2	CASSQGLAGVIGQFF	TGTGCCAGCAGCCAAGGACTAGCGGGCGTCATAGGGCAGTTCTTC
TRBD2	TRBJ2-1	many	TRBV7-2	CASSLARLAGPNEQFF	TGTGCCAGCAGCTTAGCGCGGCTAGCGGGACCCAATGAGCAGTTCTTC
NA	TRBJ2-5	NA	TRBV7-2	CASRRTREETQYF	TGTGCCAGCAGACGAACCCGGGAGGAGACCCAGTACTTC
NA	TRBJ2-7	few	TRBV28	CASTLRGQTFYEQYF	TGTGCCAGCACTCTTCGCGGACAGACTTTCTACGAGCAGTACTTC
NA	TRBJ2-1	few	TRBV29-1	CSVLTDNEQFF	TGCAGCGTTTTGACAGACAATGAGCAGTTCTTC
NA	TRBJ2-1	few	TRBV14	CASSQGPGAYNEQFF	TGTGCCAGCAGCCAAGGGCCAGGGGCCTACAATGAGCAGTTCTTC
NA	TRBJ1-4	many	TRBV29-1	CSVNIPPNEKLFF	TGCAGCGTTAACATCCCGCCTAATGAAAAACTGTTTTTT
NA	TRBJ2-5	few	TRBV12-3/TRBV12-4	CASSSLRYQETQYF	TGTGCCAGCAGTTCGCTGCGATACCAAGAGACCCAGTACTTC
NA	TRBJ1-6	NA	TRBV6-2/TRBV6-3	CASSYPPWGSPLHF	TGTGCCAGCAGTTACCCCCCGTGGGGCTCACCCCTCCACTTT
TRBD1	TRBJ2-2	few	TRBV12-3/TRBV12-4	CASSLGDRIRTDTGELFF	TGTGCCAGCAGTTTAGGGGACAGGATCCGCACGGACACCGGGGAGCTGTTTTTT
TRBD2	TRBJ2-1	NA	TRBV20-1	CSARRVALAGGYNEQFF	TGCAGTGCTAGGCGGGTCGCACTAGCGGGAGGTTACAATGAGCAGTTCTTC
NA	TRBJ2-1	NA	TRBV29-1	CSVEDLGQAGQFF	TGCAGCGTTGAAGATCTGGGTCAGGCGGGGCAGTTCTTC
TRBD1	TRBJ2-6	NA	TRBV9	CASRDRIDSGANVLTF	TGTGCCAGCCGGGACAGGATCGACTCTGGGGCCAACGTCCTGACTTTC
TRBD1	TRBJ2-5	few	TRBV4-1	CASSQVAGSTGEEETQYF	TGCGCCAGCAGCCAAGTTGCTGGTTCGACAGGGGAGGAAGAGACCCAGTACTTC
TRBD1	TRBJ2-5	few	TRBV5-6	CASSRDRQETQYF	TGTGCCAGTAGTAGGGACAGACAAGAGACCCAGTACTTC
NA	TRBJ2-3	NA	TRBV5-1	CASSLDDTDTQYF	TGCGCCAGCAGCTTGGACGACACAGATACGCAGTATTTT
NA	TRBJ1-2	NA	TRBV3-1	CASSHTGSGYTF	TGTGCCAGCAGCCACACAGGCTCTGGCTACACCTTC
NA	TRBJ1-1	NA	TRBV12-3/TRBV12-4	CASSTLPGSDTEAFF	TGTGCCAGCAGCACCCTCCCGGGGTCGGACACTGAAGCTTTCTTT
NA	TRBJ2-4	few	TRBV4-3	CASSQGAREAKNIQYF	TGCGCCAGCAGCCAAGGGGCCCGAGAGGCCAAAAACATTCAGTACTTC
NA	TRBJ2-7	NA	TRBV20-1	CSAGRSHEQYF	TGCAGTGCTGGCAGGTCCCACGAGCAGTACTTC